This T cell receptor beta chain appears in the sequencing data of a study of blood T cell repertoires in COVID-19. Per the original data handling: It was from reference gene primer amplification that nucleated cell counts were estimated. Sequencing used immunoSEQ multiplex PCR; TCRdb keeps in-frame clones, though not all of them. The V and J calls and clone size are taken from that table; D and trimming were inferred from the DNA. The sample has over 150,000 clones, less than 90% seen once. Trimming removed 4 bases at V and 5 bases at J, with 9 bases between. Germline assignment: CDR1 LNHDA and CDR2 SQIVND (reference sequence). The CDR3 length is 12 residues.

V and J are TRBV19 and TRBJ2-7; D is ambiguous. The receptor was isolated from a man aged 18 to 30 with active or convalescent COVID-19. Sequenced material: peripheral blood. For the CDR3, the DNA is TGTGCCAGTAGTAACTTACGCCACGAGCAGTACTTC. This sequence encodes CASSNLRHEQYF.